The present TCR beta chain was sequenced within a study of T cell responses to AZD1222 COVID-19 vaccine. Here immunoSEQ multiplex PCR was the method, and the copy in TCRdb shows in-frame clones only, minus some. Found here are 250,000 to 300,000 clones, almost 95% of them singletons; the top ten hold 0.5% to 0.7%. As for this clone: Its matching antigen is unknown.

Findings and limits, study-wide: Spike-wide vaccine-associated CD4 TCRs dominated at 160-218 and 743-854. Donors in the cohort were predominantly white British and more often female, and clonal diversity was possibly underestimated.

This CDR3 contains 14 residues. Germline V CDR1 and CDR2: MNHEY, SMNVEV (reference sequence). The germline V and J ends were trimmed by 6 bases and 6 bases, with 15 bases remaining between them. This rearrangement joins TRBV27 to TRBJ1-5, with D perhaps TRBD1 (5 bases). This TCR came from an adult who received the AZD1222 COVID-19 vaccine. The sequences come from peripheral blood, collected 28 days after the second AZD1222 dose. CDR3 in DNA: TGTGCCAGCAGCTCCGGCAGGGTGGGTCAGCCCCAGCATTTT. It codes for CASSSGRVGQPQHF.